One sample yielded the 2 T cell receptor beta chains listed below, sequenced in a study of beta chain features in type 1 diabetes. Sequencing targeted expressed TCRB transcripts, as all isolated RNA had been reverse transcribed. The protocol was immunoSEQ multiplex PCR, while the TCRdb copy is restricted to in-frame clones and leaves out a portion. The sample carries hundreds of thousands of clones, roughly a sixth recorded once. Sequencing input: naive CD4+ T cells from blood. These receptors all stem from a young woman in good health.

This chain joins TRBV19 and TRBJ1-5; 7 bases map to TRBD1. This CDR3 is built from 15 residues. The germline CDR1 and CDR2 sequences are LNHDA and SQIVND (reference sequence). Germline trimming cut 5 bases from V and 3 bases from J; bases unmatched to any gene: 7. The DNA of the CDR3 is TGTGCCAGTAGTTCCGGGACAGCAATCAATCAGCCCCAGCATTTT. This sequence encodes CASSSGTAINQPQHF. Filled out from reference TRBV19 and TRBJ1-5, the complete variable domain reads DGGITQSPKYLFRKEGQNVTLSCEQNLNHDAMYWYRQDPGQGLRLIYYSQIVNDFQKGDIAEGYSVSREKKESFPLTVTSAQKNPTAFYLCASSSGTAINQPQHFGDGTRLSIL.

This clone was recorded a few times. The chain couples TRBV25-1 to TRBJ2-1; 10 nucleotides match TRBD2. The V gene's germline CDR1 is MGHDK and CDR2 SYGVNS. The CDR3 sequence is 16 residues long. Trimming at V came to 4 bases and at J to 7 bases, leaving 10 bases not matched to a gene. In DNA form, the CDR3 reads TGTGCCAGCAGTGCCCCGGGGGTAGCGGGAGGAAATGAGCAGTTCTTC. Residues: CASSAPGVAGGNEQFF.